The next 6 T cell receptor beta chains were all read from a single sample in a study of T cells in Graves' hyperthyroidism and ophthalmopathy. Amplification targeted TCR beta CDR3 regions from RNA transcripts. A set of HTBI primers served as the primers for a first-round RT-PCR of the TCR CDR3. In TCRdb, the multiplex PCR reads were re-called with MiXCR into one record per CDR3 protein. The data contain 350,000 or so distinct CDR3 sequences, 21% of them seen just once; the ten biggest clones take up around 50%. The sample was blood. The receptors originated from a woman aged 50 to 60 with Graves' hyperthyroidism.

This clonotype was picked up many times. V and J are TRBV7-3 and TRBJ2-1, with 9 positions matching TRBD2. The V gene end was trimmed by 5 bases and the J gene end by 6 bases; junction bases not matched to a gene: 8. Germline V gene lookup returns CDR1 SGHTA and CDR2 FQGTGA. The CDR3 contains 15 residues. CDR3 residues: CASSARLAETNEQFF. The CDR3 DNA is TGTGCCAGCAGCGCGAGACTAGCGGAGACCAATGAGCAGTTCTTC.

There are a few counts of this clonotype. The chain employs TRBV4-2 and TRBJ2-7, with 8 bases identical to TRBD2. The CDR3 covers 16 residues. Trimming at V came to 0 bases and at J to 5 bases, leaving 9 bases not matched to a gene. From germline, CDR1 is LGHNA and CDR2 YNFKEQ. The CDR3 DNA follows: TGTGCCAGCAGCCAAGATCGAGCGGGGGCCCGCCACGAGCAGTACTTC. Translated: CASSQDRAGARHEQYF.

This clonotype has only a few counts. The CDR3 reads CSAQVRLARTDTQYF. The CDR3 DNA sequence: TGCAGTGCACAAGTCCGACTAGCGCGAACAGATACGCAGTATTTT. V is TRBV20-1 and J is TRBJ2-3; 8 bases match TRBD2. The CDR3 runs to 15 residues. Germline lookup yields CDR1 DFQATT and CDR2 SNEGSKA (reference sequence). Trimming removed 6 bases from V and 3 bases from J; junction bases left unmatched: 11.

This clonotype has just a few counts. The chain recombines TRBV2 with TRBJ2-4; TRBD2 aligns across 7 bases. The CDR3 is 14 amino acids. V gave up 6 bases and J gave up 4 bases; unmatched junction bases: 6. CDR1 and CDR2 from the germline V gene are SNHLY and FYNNEI. The CDR3 loop is CASRPGLPKNIQYF. The CDR3 nucleotides read TGTGCCAGCAGGCCGGGACTACCAAAAAACATTCAGTACTTC.

The chain is built from TRBV20-1 and TRBJ1-4; unclear D gene. This CDR3 is 12 amino acids long. Trimming removed 0 bases at V and 12 bases at J, with 11 bases between. CDR1 and CDR2 (germline): DFQATT, SNEGSKA (reference sequence). The CDR3 DNA reads as TGCAGTGCTAGAGATGTAAGCGAGGAACTGTTTTTT. Translated: CSARDVSEELFF.

This clonotype was seen a handful of times. The chain combines TRBV10-3 with TRBJ2-7; 7 nucleotides match TRBD2. V shed 6 bases and J 7 bases; nucleotides not matched to a gene: 9. This CDR3 has 13 residues. Germline V gene sequence: CDR1 ENHRY, CDR2 SYGVKD. The CDR3 DNA is TGTGCCATCAGCTATGGACTAGAGGGGGAGCAGTACTTC. Translation: CAISYGLEGEQYF.